This T cell receptor beta chain emerged from a study of T cell responses to AZD1222 COVID-19 vaccine. To note about this clone: The antigen is unknown.

The study, taken as a whole, reports: Just five or six AZD1222 recipients tested seropositive at baseline. White British ancestry dominated among donors, who included more females, and clonal diversity was possibly underestimated. The reported proportion of spike-specific TCRs targeting unmutated variant regions was nearly half.

The repertoire was sequenced with immunoSEQ multiplex PCR; TCRdb's copy has only in-frame clones and lacks some. Here the sample spans around 89,000 clones, roughly 90% being singletons. Germline V gene lookup returns CDR1 LGHDT and CDR2 YNNKEL (reference sequence). Trimming took off 1 base at V and 8 bases at J, with 11 bases between the two ends. The CDR3 extends over 13 amino acids. The material sequenced was peripheral blood, taken 28 days after the second AZD1222 dose. J is TRBJ1-2 and V is TRBV3-1 (or the pseudogene TRBV3-2); no reliable D call. The sequence was collected from an adult who received the AZD1222 COVID-19 vaccine. The CDR3 bases are TGTGCCAGCAGCCAAGTTTATTTGCAGGGCTACACCTTC. Translation: CASSQVYLQGYTF.